Given below is one T cell receptor (beta chain) in context. What antigen it recognizes has not been identified. No base quality information exists; no much larger clone differs at one position. According to the germline V gene (reference sequence), CDR1 reads LNHDA and CDR2 reads SQIVND. V trim: 5 bases; J trim: 5 bases; unmatched bases: 4. The CDR3, cysteine through phenylalanine, is 13 amino acids long. Only the CDR3 DNA is retained, 39 bases long and in frame from the first base. This sample is part of a study of technical replicates of blood from a few donors (dated by TCRdb to the late 2010s). The receptor library was made with the immunoSEQ multiplex PCR assay. TCRdb retrieved this table from immuneACCESS and kept in-frame rearrangements only. Not all clones are present; in checked studies, unresolved V genes account for under half, and no reason is known for the remainder. The sample table shows more than 11,000 clones, and approximately 81% are seen once. About 10% of the sample lies in the top ten.

The V and J segments used are TRBV19 and TRBJ2-7; TRBD1 lines up with 9 middle nucleotides. This receptor was obtained from a human donor in good health. Sequenced: PBMCs. The CDR3 corresponds to CASSAGQGHEQYF. The sequence in DNA is TGTGCCAGTAGTGCGGGACAGGGCCACGAGCAGTACTTC.